The rows below give T cell receptor beta chains drawn from one sample of a study of Graves' ophthalmopathy and Graves' hyperthyroidism. TCRdb recomputed calls from the multiplex PCR reads with MiXCR, one row per CDR3 protein. The sample carries fewer than 400,000 distinct CDR3 sequences, about 17% recorded once. Material for sequencing was peripheral blood. The source of these receptors is a woman between 18 and 29 years old with Graves' ophthalmopathy. Both conserved end residues are part of each CDR3. A D gene is named only where the DNA matches it firmly. Expanded clones are given a class, and other clones once, few, many or no size at all.

V gene,D gene,clone size,J gene,CDR3 DNA,CDR3 protein
TRBV9,.,many,TRBJ2-4,TGTGCCAGCAGCGTAGGTGACAAACCAAACATTCAGTACTTC,CASSVGDKPNIQYF
TRBV9,.,.,TRBJ1-6,TGTGCCAGCAGCGTAGACGACACGCCGAGGGATTCACCCCTCCACTTT,CASSVDDTPRDSPLHF
TRBV3-1,.,many,TRBJ2-7,TGTGCCAGCAGCTCGGACTATTCTATATTCTACTTC,CASSSDYSIFYF
TRBV12-3/TRBV12-4,.,many,TRBJ1-5,TGTGCCAGCAGTACCGGGCGAAAAAATCAGCCCCAGCATTTT,CASSTGRKNQPQHF
TRBV2,.,.,TRBJ2-7,TGTGCCAGCAGGGAAACAGGGTCTTTTCTCTACGAGCAGTACTTC,CASRETGSFLYEQYF
TRBV9,.,many,TRBJ1-6,TGTGCCAGCAGCCCACGGGACCTGTATAATTCACCCCTCCACTTT,CASSPRDLYNSPLHF
TRBV28,.,many,TRBJ2-5,TGTGCCAGCAGTTTAGACAGCCTGATGGGGGAGACCCAGTACTTC,CASSLDSLMGETQYF
TRBV12-3/TRBV12-4,.,many,TRBJ2-7,TGTGCCAGCAGTCGAAACATCTACGAGCAGTACTTC,CASSRNIYEQYF
TRBV29-1,.,many,TRBJ1-5,TGCAGCGTTCGGGCAGGCAATAGCAATCAGCCCCAGCATTTT,CSVRAGNSNQPQHF
TRBV11-1,TRBD1,many,TRBJ1-5,TGTGCCAGCAGCTTAGCGGTGGGACAGGGGACAGATCAGCCCCAGCATTTT,CASSLAVGQGTDQPQHF
TRBV7-3,TRBD1,many,TRBJ2-5,TGTGCCAGCAGCTTGACAGGGGGGAAAGAGACCCAGTACTTC,CASSLTGGKETQYF
TRBV6-1,TRBD1,many,TRBJ1-3,TGTGCCAGCAGCCCTGGACAGGCGTTCACCATATATTTT,CASSPGQAFTIYF
TRBV7-2,.,many,TRBJ2-7,TGTGCCAGCAGCCACCCCTCCTACGAGCAGTACTTC,CASSHPSYEQYF
TRBV11-2,TRBD1,many,TRBJ2-7,TGTGCCAGCAGCTTGAAGGGACAGGGTTATCGGGAGCAGTACTTC,CASSLKGQGYREQYF
TRBV6-1,.,many,TRBJ1-2,TGTGCCAGCAGTGAAGAGACCCCAAGCTATGGCTACACCTTC,CASSEETPSYGYTF
TRBV6-2/TRBV6-3,.,many,TRBJ1-2,TGTGCCAGCAGTATCAGACAGTCCTTCTATGGCTACACCTTC,CASSIRQSFYGYTF
TRBV7-2,TRBD1,many,TRBJ1-6,TGTGCCAGCAGCCTGACAGGGGAAAATTCACCCCTCCACTTT,CASSLTGENSPLHF
TRBV20-1,.,.,TRBJ2-3,TGCAGTGCTATCGGTTCAAGGCCCGCGCGGGATACGCAGTATTTT,CSAIGSRPARDTQYF
TRBV6-5,.,many,TRBJ2-2,TGTGCCAGCAGTTTCACAGGGTTTCCCGGGGAGCTGTTTTTT,CASSFTGFPGELFF
TRBV28,TRBD2,many,TRBJ2-7,TGTGCCAGCTCCAGACTCCGGGGAGGGTACGAGCAGTACTTC,CASSRLRGGYEQYF
TRBV5-4,TRBD1,few,TRBJ2-7,TGTGCCAGCAGCTCTGTTTGGACAGGGGTTCACGAGCAGTACTTC,CASSSVWTGVHEQYF
TRBV11-2,.,.,TRBJ1-2,TGTGCCAGCAGCCAAGAGGGTGATGGCTACACCTTC,CASSQEGDGYTF
TRBV7-2,.,many,TRBJ1-6,TGTGCCAGCAGCCTCCCGGGACGAAATAATTCACCCCTCCACTTT,CASSLPGRNNSPLHF
TRBV2,TRBD2,many,TRBJ2-2,TGTGCCAGCAGTGAGCATAGCGGGAGGAGCACCGGGGAGCTGTTTTTT,CASSEHSGRSTGELFF
TRBV6-2/TRBV6-3,TRBD1,many,TRBJ1-5,TGTGCTAGCAGTTCCGCCGGGACAGTTAGCAATCAGCCCCAGCATTTT,CASSSAGTVSNQPQHF
TRBV5-5,.,many,TRBJ2-5,TGTGCCAGCAGCCCTCTAGCGACCCAAGAGACCCAGTACTTC,CASSPLATQETQYF
TRBV7-9,.,many,TRBJ2-5,TGTGCCAGCAGCTTAGATCGGGGAGGAGAGACCCAGTACTTC,CASSLDRGGETQYF
TRBV6-1,.,many,TRBJ1-1,TGTGCCAGCAGGGAACCGGGAAACACTGAAGCTTTCTTT,CASREPGNTEAFF
TRBV19,TRBD1,.,TRBJ1-5,TGTGCCAGTAGGACAGGGAGGGGGTATCAGCCCCAGCATTTT,CASRTGRGYQPQHF
TRBV28,TRBD1,many,TRBJ1-1,TGTGCCAGCAGTTACCAAGGTGAGGGGGCGACTAAAGCTTTCTTT,CASSYQGEGATKAFF
TRBV19,TRBD1,many,TRBJ2-7,TGTGCCAGTAGTACAGGGACAGGCATCCACCGAATGGAGCAGTACTTC,CASSTGTGIHRMEQYF
TRBV20-1,.,many,TRBJ1-5,TGCAGTGCAAAGAGGTACATTAGCAATCAGCCCCAGCATTTT,CSAKRYISNQPQHF
TRBV28,.,many,TRBJ1-5,TGTGCCAGCAGTTTGTCACAGGGAATTCAGCCCCAGCATTTT,CASSLSQGIQPQHF
TRBV11-2,TRBD1,many,TRBJ2-7,TGTGCCAGCAGCTTCGGGACAGGGCTCTACGAGCAGTACTTC,CASSFGTGLYEQYF
TRBV30,.,many,TRBJ1-1,TGTGCCTGGACTCTAGGGGACACTGAAGCTTTCTTT,CAWTLGDTEAFF
TRBV6-1,.,many,TRBJ2-7,TGTGCCAGCACCCCCGGGGCTGAGAGGGAGCAGTACTTC,CASTPGAEREQYF
TRBV6-5,.,many,TRBJ1-1,TGTGCCAGCAGAAGGGGCCTGGGCACTGAAGCTTTCTTT,CASRRGLGTEAFF
TRBV2,TRBD1,many,TRBJ2-7,TGTGCCAGCAGGGAAACAGGGGTAGGCCGCTACGAGCAGTACTTC,CASRETGVGRYEQYF
TRBV24-1,.,many,TRBJ2-4,TGTGCCACCAGTGATGGCCGATTAGCCAAAAACATTCAGTACTTC,CATSDGRLAKNIQYF
TRBV19,.,many,TRBJ1-2,TGTGCCAGTAGATATACAGGCGGCTATGGCTACACCTTC,CASRYTGGYGYTF
TRBV6-4,.,many,TRBJ2-3,TGTGCCAGCAGTGTCGGCGGGGGCACAGATACGCAGTATTTT,CASSVGGGTDTQYF
TRBV6-5,.,many,TRBJ2-6,TGTGCCAGCAGTTCCGGGGCGACTGGGGCCAACGTCCTGACTTTC,CASSSGATGANVLTF
TRBV11-2,.,many,TRBJ1-1,TGTGCCAGCACCCCGCGCCCGAACACTGAAGCTTTCTTT,CASTPRPNTEAFF
TRBV30,.,many,TRBJ1-5,TGTGCCTGGAGGGACCGGAGGGGGGGCCGTCAGCCCCAGCATTTT,CAWRDRRGGRQPQHF
TRBV11-3,TRBD1,many,TRBJ2-5,TGTGCCAGCAGCTTAGGACAGGGTCGGTGGGAGACCCAGTACTTC,CASSLGQGRWETQYF
TRBV6-5,.,many,TRBJ1-5,TGTGCCAGCAGTCTAGACCGAGATCAGCCCCAGCATTTT,CASSLDRDQPQHF
TRBV20-1,.,many,TRBJ1-2,TGCAGTGCTAGAGATCCGGGCCGCGGCTATGGCTACACCTTC,CSARDPGRGYGYTF
TRBV28,.,many,TRBJ2-2,TGTGCCAGCAGCTCGGAGGGGGGCCAAGGCACCGGGGAGCTGTTTTTT,CASSSEGGQGTGELFF
TRBV9,TRBD1,many,TRBJ2-7,TGTGCCAGCAGCGCCTTCGGACGGACAGGGGGCGACGAGCAGTACTTC,CASSAFGRTGGDEQYF
TRBV7-2,.,.,TRBJ2-7,TGTGCCAGCAGCTCATTTATGGACAGCGAGCAGTACTTC,CASSSFMDSEQYF
TRBV10-1,TRBD2,once,TRBJ2-5,TGCGCCAGCAGTGAGTCGAGATCTAGCGGGAGGGAAAAGACCCAGTACTTC,CASSESRSSGREKTQYF
TRBV20-1,.,.,TRBJ2-7,TGCAGTGCGGTGACAGGTTACGAGCAGTACTTC,CSAVTGYEQYF
TRBV11-2,.,.,TRBJ1-2,TGTGCCAGCAGCTCCCCACAAACAGGGCAGGGTGGCTACACCTTC,CASSSPQTGQGGYTF
TRBV2,TRBD2,many,TRBJ2-7,TGTGCCAGCAGAGGGACTAGCGGTGCCTACGAGCAGTACTTC,CASRGTSGAYEQYF